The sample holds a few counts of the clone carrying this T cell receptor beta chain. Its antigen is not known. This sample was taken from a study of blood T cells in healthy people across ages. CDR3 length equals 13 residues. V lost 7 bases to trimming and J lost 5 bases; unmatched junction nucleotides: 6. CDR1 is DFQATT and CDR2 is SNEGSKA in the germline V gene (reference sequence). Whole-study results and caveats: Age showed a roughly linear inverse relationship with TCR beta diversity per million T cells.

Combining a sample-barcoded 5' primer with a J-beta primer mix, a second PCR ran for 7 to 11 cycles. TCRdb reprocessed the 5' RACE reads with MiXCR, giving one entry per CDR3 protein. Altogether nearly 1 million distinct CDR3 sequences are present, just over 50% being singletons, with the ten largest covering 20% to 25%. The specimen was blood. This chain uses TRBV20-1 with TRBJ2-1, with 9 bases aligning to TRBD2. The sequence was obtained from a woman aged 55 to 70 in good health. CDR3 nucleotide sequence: TGCAGTGAGGGCGGGAGGGGAAACAATGAGCAGTTCTTC. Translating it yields CSEGGRGNNEQFF.